These 14 T cell receptor beta chains share one sample of origin, sequenced in a study of cytomegalovirus exposure and HLA in healthy donors (dated by TCRdb to the late 2010s). Library preparation used the immunoSEQ multiplex PCR assay. For the multiplex PCR, a mixture combining 60 forward primers for TCR Vbeta segments and 13 reverse primers for TCR Jbeta segments was used. This immuneACCESS table, as held by TCRdb, lists in-frame sequences with V and J called but not all clones. Of the missing ones, under half trace to an unresolved V gene in checked studies; the others have no known cause. The sample yields some 120,000 clones; around three quarters were counted once. Clones ranked in the top ten supply roughly 6.3% of the sample. Sequenced input: PBMCs. All receptors derive from a woman in her 40s in good health and CMV-seronegative.

The rearrangement links TRBV5-1 to TRBJ2-1, with 7 bases aligning to TRBD1. Germline CDR1 reads SGHRS; CDR2 reads YFSETQ. The CDR3 contains 15 residues. The trim removed 3 bases at V and 3 bases at J, leaving 6 bases unmatched. Here the CDR3 DNA reads TGCGCCAGCAGCTCCCGCAGGGGGAACTACAATGAGCAGTTCTTC. Its translation: CASSSRRGNYNEQFF.

V usage is TRBV7-3 and J usage is TRBJ2-1; possible D gene TRBD1, 6 bases. V lost 5 bases and J lost 9, with 20 bases in between. Germline values: CDR1 SGHTA, CDR2 FQGTGA. The CDR3 extends over 15 amino acids. The CDR3 nucleotides are TGTGCCAGCAGCACCCGACAGGCGAGAGGCGGTGAGCAGTTCTTC. Residues: CASSTRQARGGEQFF.

The chain employs TRBV2 and TRBJ2-1; TRBD2 aligns across 10 bases. The CDR3 spans 15 residues. Germline V gene sequence: CDR1 SNHLY, CDR2 FYNNEI. Trimming removed 4 bases from V and 9 bases from J; junction bases left unmatched: 9. CDR3: CASSGPSGSGTEQFF. The CDR3 bases are TGTGCCAGCAGTGGACCTAGCGGGAGTGGGACTGAGCAGTTCTTC. The entire variable domain, with the rest obtained from reference TRBV2 and TRBJ2-1, is as follows: EPEVTQTPSHQVTQMGQEVILRCVPISNHLYFYWYRQILGQKVEFLVSFYNNEISEKSEIFDDQFSVERPDGSNFTLKIRSTKLEDSAMYFCASSGPSGSGTEQFFGPGTRLTVL.

The chain combines TRBV28 with TRBJ2-7, with TRBD2 matching 8 bases. V lost 3 bases and J lost 5; bases outside the gene matches: 9. The CDR3 loop spans 15 amino acids. Germline V CDR1 and CDR2: MDHEN, SYDVKM. The CDR3 reads CASSLPSGSENEQYF. The DNA for the CDR3 is TGTGCCAGCAGTTTGCCGAGCGGGAGTGAAAACGAGCAGTACTTC.

The V gene is TRBV27, the J gene TRBJ1-5; D is unresolved. Germline V gene lookup returns CDR1 MNHEY and CDR2 SMNVEV (reference sequence). This CDR3 comprises 14 residues. V lost 3 bases and J lost 4, with 10 bases in between. CDR3 sequence (DNA): TGTGCCAGCAGTTTCATAGGGAGTAATCAGCCCCAGCATTTT. Translated: CASSFIGSNQPQHF.

This chain uses TRBV4-3 with TRBJ1-3; unclear D gene. Trimming left V 0 bases short and J 0 bases short, with 9 bases between. Germline assignment: CDR1 LGHNA and CDR2 YSLEER. The CDR3 covers 16 residues. CDR3 loop: CASSQDNGVSGNTIYF. CDR3 DNA sequence: TGCGCCAGCAGCCAAGATAACGGAGTCTCTGGAAACACCATATATTTT.

The chain combines TRBV19 with TRBJ2-7, with 8 bases that match TRBD1. Germline V gene lookup returns CDR1 LNHDA and CDR2 SQIVND (reference sequence). The CDR3 loop spans 14 amino acids. For the CDR3, the DNA is TGTGCTGCTGGAATCAGGGGGCAAGTATACGAGCAGTACTTC. Amino acid sequence: CAAGIRGQVYEQYF.

This chain links TRBV5-4 with TRBJ2-7, with 8 positions matching TRBD1. V was pared by 5 bases and J by 7 bases, with 14 bases of the junction left unmatched. Germline V gene lookup returns CDR1 SGHNT and CDR2 YYREEE (reference sequence). The CDR3 totals 15 residues. CDR3 loop: CASRRNGQGFWEQYF. The CDR3 bases are TGTGCCAGCAGACGTAACGGACAGGGTTTTTGGGAGCAGTACTTC.

The chain recombines TRBV5-1 with TRBJ1-1; 7 bases line up with TRBD1. The V and J ends lost 2 bases and 1 base, in that order; junction bases with no gene match: 5. The CDR3 is 15 amino acids. The V gene's germline CDR1 is SGHRS and CDR2 YFSETQ. The CDR3 sequence: CASSFQGVTNTEAFF. As DNA, the CDR3 is TGCGCCAGCAGCTTTCAGGGGGTGACGAACACTGAAGCTTTCTTT.

V usage is TRBV9 and J usage is TRBJ2-2; TRBD2 is a possible D gene (5 bases). This CDR3 contains 15 residues. The ends were cut back, 3 bases at V and 9 bases at J, with 18 bases in the middle. Germline CDR1 reads SGDLS; CDR2 reads YYNGEE. CDR3 in amino acids: CASSDPPRGRRELFF. The CDR3 nucleotides read TGTGCCAGCAGCGACCCCCCCCGAGGGCGAAGGGAGCTGTTTTTT. Together with reference TRBV9 and TRBJ2-2, the CDR3 gives the full variable domain: DSGVTQTPKHLITATGQRVTLRCSPRSGDLSVYWYQQSLDQGLQFLIQYYNGEERAKGNILERFSAQQFPDLHSELNLSSLELGDSALYFCASSDPPRGRRELFFGEGSRLTVL.

This clone was seen a single time. This chain links TRBV4-2 with TRBJ1-5; D is unclear. Trimming took off 0 bases at V and 6 bases at J, with 15 bases between the two ends. From germline, CDR1 is LGHNA and CDR2 YNFKEQ. This CDR3 comprises 16 residues. The CDR3 region is CASSQDILPRGQPQHF. As DNA, the CDR3 is TGTGCCAGCAGCCAAGATATCCTACCACGGGGTCAGCCCCAGCATTTT.

This clone has just a few counts. At one boundary the junction diverges from the germline segment, which might be a read error. V and J are TRBV7-9 and TRBJ1-1; the D is unclear. Germline CDR1 SEHNR, CDR2 FQNEAQ (reference sequence). This CDR3 spans 15 amino acids. DNA of the CDR3: TGTTCCAGCAGGTCGCCGGGAGCGAGGGACACTGAAGCTTTCTTT. Residues: CSSRSPGARDTEAFF. Based on the CDR3 plus reference TRBV7-9 and TRBJ1-1, the full variable domain is DTGVSQNPRHKITKRGQNVTFRCDPISEHNRLYWYRQTLGQGPEFLTYFQNEAQLEKSRLLSDRFSAERPKGSFSTLEIQRTEQGDSAMYLCSSRSPGARDTEAFFGQGTRLTVV.

The V call is TRBV19, the J call TRBJ2-2, with 10 positions matching TRBD1. The CDR3 has 14 amino acids. Germline V gene sequence: CDR1 LNHDA, CDR2 SQIVND (reference sequence). With 8 bases clipped from V and 7 bases from J, the junction kept 7 bases outside the gene matches. The DNA for the CDR3 is TGTGCCAGTGGGGACAGGGGATCGGGCGGGGAGCTGTTTTTT. It yields the protein CASGDRGSGGELFF.

This clone has only a few counts. The chain couples TRBV6-4 to TRBJ2-1; D uncertain. CDR1 is MRHNA and CDR2 is SNTAGT in the germline V gene. The CDR3 loop spans 13 amino acids. Trimming pared 2 bases from V and 6 bases from J, leaving 8 bases between. CDR3 in DNA: TGTGCCAGCAGTGACGGAGATTTCAATGAGCAGTTCTTC. Protein: CASSDGDFNEQFF.